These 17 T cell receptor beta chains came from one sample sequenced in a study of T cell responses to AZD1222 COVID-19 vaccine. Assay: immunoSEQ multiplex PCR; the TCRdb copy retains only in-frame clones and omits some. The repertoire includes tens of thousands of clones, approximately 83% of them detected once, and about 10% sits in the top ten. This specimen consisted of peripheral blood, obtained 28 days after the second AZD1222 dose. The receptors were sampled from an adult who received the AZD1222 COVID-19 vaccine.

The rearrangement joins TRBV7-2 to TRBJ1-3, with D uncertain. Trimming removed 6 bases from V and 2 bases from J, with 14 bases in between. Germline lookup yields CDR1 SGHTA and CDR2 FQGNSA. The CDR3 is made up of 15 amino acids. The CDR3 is CASSIQSGAGNTIYF. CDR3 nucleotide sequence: TGTGCCAGCAGTATCCAGTCAGGAGCTGGAAACACCATATATTTT.

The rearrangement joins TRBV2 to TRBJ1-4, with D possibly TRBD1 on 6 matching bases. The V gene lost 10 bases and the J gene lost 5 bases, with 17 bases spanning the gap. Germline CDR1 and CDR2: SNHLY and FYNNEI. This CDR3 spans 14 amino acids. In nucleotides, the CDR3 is TGTGCCACCCGAAGGCAGGGGCCGAATGAAAAACTGTTTTTT. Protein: CATRRQGPNEKLFF.

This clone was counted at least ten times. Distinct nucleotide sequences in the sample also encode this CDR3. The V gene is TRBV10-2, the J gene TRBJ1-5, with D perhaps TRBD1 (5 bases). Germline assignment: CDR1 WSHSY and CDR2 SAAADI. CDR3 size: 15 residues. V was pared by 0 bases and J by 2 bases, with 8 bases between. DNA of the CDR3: TGCGCCAGCAGTGAGTCGGGGCATCGCAATCAGCCCCAGCATTTT. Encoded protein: CASSESGHRNQPQHF.

The CDR3 reads CASSYLPGGHGYGYTF. CDR3 nucleotide sequence: TGTGCCAGCAGTTACTTACCAGGGGGCCACGGGTATGGCTACACCTTC. The genes are TRBV6-6 and TRBJ1-2; 8 bases fit TRBD1. Per germline, CDR1 MNHNY and CDR2 SVGAGI (reference sequence). This CDR3 has 16 residues. V dropped 1 base and J dropped 5; count of bases not matched to a gene: 9.

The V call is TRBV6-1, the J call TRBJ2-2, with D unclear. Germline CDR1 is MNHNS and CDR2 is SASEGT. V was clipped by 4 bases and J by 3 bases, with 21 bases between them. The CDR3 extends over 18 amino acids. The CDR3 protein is CASSGAVLWGEDTGELFF. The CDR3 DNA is TGTGCCAGCAGTGGGGCCGTATTGTGGGGTGAGGACACCGGGGAGCTGTTTTTT.

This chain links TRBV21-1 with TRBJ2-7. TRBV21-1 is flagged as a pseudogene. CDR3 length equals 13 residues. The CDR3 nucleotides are TGTGCCAGCAGCAAAGGGACCTCCTACGAGCAGTACTTC. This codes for CASSKGTSYEQYF.

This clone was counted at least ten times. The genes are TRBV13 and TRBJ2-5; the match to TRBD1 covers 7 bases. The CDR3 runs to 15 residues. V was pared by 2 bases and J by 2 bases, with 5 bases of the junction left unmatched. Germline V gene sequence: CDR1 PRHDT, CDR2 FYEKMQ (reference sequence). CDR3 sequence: CASSLQEDRQETQYF. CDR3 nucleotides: TGTGCCAGCAGCTTACAAGAGGACAGGCAAGAGACCCAGTACTTC.

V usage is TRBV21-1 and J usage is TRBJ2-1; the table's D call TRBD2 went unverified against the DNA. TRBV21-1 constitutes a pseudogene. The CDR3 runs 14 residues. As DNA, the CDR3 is TGTGCCAGCAGAGGAGCGGGGGGGCCGGATGAGCAGTTCTTC. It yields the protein CASRGAGGPDEQFF.

This CDR3 reads CASSYSPADTEPYEQYF. CDR3 in DNA: TGTGCCAGCAGTTACTCACCGGCAGACACAGAGCCCTACGAGCAGTACTTC. The V and J genes are TRBV6-2 or TRBV6-3 and TRBJ2-7, with unresolved D. With 0 bases removed from V and 2 bases from J, the gap between germline ends came to 17 bases. CDR1 is MNHEY, CDR2 SVGEGT, per germline. This CDR3 has 17 residues.

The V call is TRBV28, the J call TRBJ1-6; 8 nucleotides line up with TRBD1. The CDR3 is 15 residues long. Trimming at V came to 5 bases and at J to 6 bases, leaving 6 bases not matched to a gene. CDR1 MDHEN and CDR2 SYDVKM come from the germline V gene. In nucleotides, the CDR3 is TGTGCCAGCAGTCCACCGACAGGGGTTAATTCACCCCTCCACTTT. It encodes CASSPPTGVNSPLHF.

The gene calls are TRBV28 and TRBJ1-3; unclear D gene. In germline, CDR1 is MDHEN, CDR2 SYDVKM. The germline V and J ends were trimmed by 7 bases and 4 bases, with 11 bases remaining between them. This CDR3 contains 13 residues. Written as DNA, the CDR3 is TGTGCCAGCACCCCACGGCCCGGAAACACCATATATTTT. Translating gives CASTPRPGNTIYF.

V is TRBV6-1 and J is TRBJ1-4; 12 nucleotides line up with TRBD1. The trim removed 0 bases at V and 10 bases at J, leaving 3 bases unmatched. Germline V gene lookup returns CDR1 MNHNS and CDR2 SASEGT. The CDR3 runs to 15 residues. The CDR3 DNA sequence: TGTGCCAGCAGTGAAGCTGGGACAGGGGGCGCAAAACTGTTTTTT. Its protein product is CASSEAGTGGAKLFF.

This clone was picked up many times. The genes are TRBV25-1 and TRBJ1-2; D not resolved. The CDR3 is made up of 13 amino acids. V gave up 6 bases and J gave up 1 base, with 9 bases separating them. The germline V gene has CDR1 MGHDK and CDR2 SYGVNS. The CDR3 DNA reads TGTGCCAGCAGCGTGGGAAATAACTATGGCTACACCTTC. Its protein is CASSVGNNYGYTF.

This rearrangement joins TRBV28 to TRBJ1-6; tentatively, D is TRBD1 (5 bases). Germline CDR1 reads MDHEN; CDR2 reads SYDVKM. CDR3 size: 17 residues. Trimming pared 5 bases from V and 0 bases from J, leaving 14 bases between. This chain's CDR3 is CASSPISGSSYNSPLHF. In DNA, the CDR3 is TGTGCCAGCAGTCCCATTTCAGGGAGCTCCTATAATTCACCCCTCCACTTT.

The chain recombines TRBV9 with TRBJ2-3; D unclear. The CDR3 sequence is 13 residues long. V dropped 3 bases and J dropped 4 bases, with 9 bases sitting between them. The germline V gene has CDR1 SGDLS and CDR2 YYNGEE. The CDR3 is CASSEGFADTQYF. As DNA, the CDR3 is TGTGCCAGCAGCGAAGGTTTCGCAGATACGCAGTATTTT.

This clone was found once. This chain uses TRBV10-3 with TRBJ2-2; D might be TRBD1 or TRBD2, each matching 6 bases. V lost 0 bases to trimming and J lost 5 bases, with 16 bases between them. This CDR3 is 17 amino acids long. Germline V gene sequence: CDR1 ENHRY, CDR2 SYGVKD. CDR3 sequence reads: CAISESQGKAGTGELFF. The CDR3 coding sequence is TGTGCCATCAGTGAGTCACAGGGAAAGGCGGGGACCGGGGAGCTGTTTTTT.

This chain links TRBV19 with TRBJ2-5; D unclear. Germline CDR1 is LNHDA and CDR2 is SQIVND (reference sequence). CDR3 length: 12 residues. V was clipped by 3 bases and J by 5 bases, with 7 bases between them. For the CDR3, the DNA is TGTGCCAGTAGTATTAACCGGGAGACCCAGTACTTC. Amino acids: CASSINRETQYF.